Shown below are 20 T cell receptor beta chains from a single sample sequenced in a study of blood T cell repertoires in COVID-19. Generated by immunoSEQ multiplex PCR, the TCRdb table keeps only in-frame clones and is missing some. The profile shows about 380,000 clones, around 84% of them singletons. Input material: peripheral blood. The source is a woman in her late teens or twenties with acute or convalescent COVID-19.

The chain uses TRBV6-5 and TRBJ2-2, with TRBD2 identical over 7 bases. This CDR3 is built from 14 residues. Germline values: CDR1 MNHEY, CDR2 SVGAGI. With V trimmed by 6 bases and J by 4 bases, 5 bases remained unmatched. The CDR3 DNA reads as TGTGCCAGCAGATGGGGGAGGGGCACCGGGGAGCTGTTTTTT. It codes for CASRWGRGTGELFF.

This clone showed up just a few times. The chain has TRBV6-2 or TRBV6-3 and TRBJ1-6; maybe TRBD1 (6 bases). The CDR3 sequence is 14 residues long. The germline gives CDR1 MNHEY, CDR2 SVGEGT. V gave up 6 bases and J gave up 10 bases, with 16 bases separating them. CDR3 sequence: CASSPGGPESPLHF. The CDR3 DNA reads TGTGCCAGCAGCCCCGGGGGGCCAGAGTCACCCCTCCACTTT.

J is TRBJ1-5 and V is TRBV19; no definite D call. The germline V and J ends were trimmed by 5 bases and 5 bases, with 16 bases remaining between them. There are 15 residues in the CDR3. Per germline, CDR1 LNHDA and CDR2 SQIVND (reference sequence). The CDR3 loop is CASSSTGKTDQPQHF. The DNA for the CDR3 is TGTGCCAGTAGTTCTACCGGGAAAACGGATCAGCCCCAGCATTTT.

This rearrangement joins TRBV6-1 to TRBJ1-5; perhaps TRBD1 as D (6 bases). V lost 3 bases and J 6 bases, leaving 15 bases between the germline ends. The CDR3 runs 15 residues. CDR1 MNHNS and CDR2 SASEGT come from the germline V gene. The CDR3 DNA sequence: TGTGCCAGCAGTGAGGGGGCAGGGTTAATTCAGCCCCAGCATTTT. This gives the protein CASSEGAGLIQPQHF.

The rearrangement links TRBV19 to TRBJ1-1; D may be TRBD1 (6 bases). Trimming took off 7 bases at V and 4 bases at J, with 19 bases between the two ends. Germline V lookup: CDR1 LNHDA, CDR2 SQIVND (reference sequence). The CDR3 consists of 15 residues. CDR3 in DNA: TGTGCCAGTACTCCCAAGGGGGGGGGAGCCACTGAAGCTTTCTTT. It translates to CASTPKGGGATEAFF.

V gene TRBV19 combines with J gene TRBJ1-5; possible D gene TRBD1, 6 bases. CDR3 size: 15 residues. V dropped 7 bases and J dropped 0 bases, with 13 bases sitting between them. Per the germline V gene, CDR1 is LNHDA and CDR2 is SQIVND (reference sequence). The CDR3 protein is CASTSSGDSNQPQHF. CDR3 coding DNA: TGTGCCAGTACTTCTTCAGGGGATAGCAATCAGCCCCAGCATTTT.

The V call is TRBV6-5, the J call TRBJ1-1; D uncertain. V lost 0 bases, J lost 2 bases, and 7 bases lay in between. Germline V gene data show CDR1 as MNHEY and CDR2 as SVGAGI. The CDR3 spans 14 residues. The CDR3 bases are TGTGCCAGCAGTTACTCGAAGAGAAACACTGAAGCTTTCTTT. Translation gives CASSYSKRNTEAFF.

The rearrangement joins TRBV7-3 to TRBJ2-1, with 8 bases lining up with TRBD2. The V gene end was trimmed by 5 bases and the J gene end by 9 bases; junction bases not matched to a gene: 9. The germline V gene has CDR1 SGHTA and CDR2 FQGTGA. The CDR3 is made up of 14 amino acids. The CDR3 DNA is TGTGCCAGCAGCCCGCAAGCGGGAGAAGGTGAGCAGTTCTTC. Translated, it gives CASSPQAGEGEQFF.

The sample holds one count of this clone. CDR3 sequence reads: CASSSRQGAESGTEAFF. In DNA form, the CDR3 reads TGTGCCAGCAGCTCGAGACAGGGAGCAGAGTCGGGCACTGAAGCTTTCTTT. V usage is TRBV7-9 and J usage is TRBJ1-1, with TRBD1 matching 7 bases. J gave up 4 bases and V 4 bases, and 15 bases lay outside the gene matches. Germline CDR1 is SEHNR and CDR2 is FQNEAQ (reference sequence). The CDR3 covers 17 residues.

The chain joins TRBV6-4 to TRBJ2-1; TRBD2 is a possible D gene (6 bases). Germline assignment: CDR1 MRHNA and CDR2 SNTAGT. Between the trimmed V and J ends, which lost 6 bases and 9 bases, there was a span of 15 bases. This CDR3 region has 13 residues. The CDR3 loop reads CASRRDDLGEQFF. For the CDR3, the DNA is TGTGCCAGCAGGCGGGACGATCTAGGTGAGCAGTTCTTC.

The chain recombines TRBV3-1 (or the pseudogene TRBV3-2) with TRBJ2-5; 10 bases line up with TRBD1. The CDR3 sequence is 15 residues long. The germline gives CDR1 LGHDT, CDR2 YNNKEL (reference sequence). The V segment lost 4 bases and the J segment 5 bases; nucleotides outside the gene matches: 7. The CDR3 spells CASSPRQGALETQYF. The CDR3 DNA is TGTGCCAGCAGCCCTCGACAGGGGGCGCTGGAGACCCAGTACTTC.

This rearrangement joins TRBV15 to TRBJ1-6; D is uncertain. Germline V gives CDR1 LNHNV, CDR2 YYDKDF (reference sequence). V gave up 1 base and J gave up 0 bases, with 4 bases separating them. CDR3 size: 15 residues. The CDR3 is CATSRGSSYNSPLHF. CDR3 in DNA: TGTGCCACCAGCAGAGGGAGCTCCTATAATTCACCCCTCCACTTT.

Here the CDR3 DNA reads TGTGCCAGCTCACCCACCGGGACAGCTAACTATGGCTACACCTTC. Protein product: CASSPTGTANYGYTF. V and J are TRBV18 and TRBJ1-2, with 7 nucleotides matching TRBD1. The length of the CDR3 is 15 residues. With 3 bases clipped from V and 0 bases from J, the junction kept 4 bases outside the gene matches. Germline loops: CDR1 KGHSH, CDR2 LQKENI. Drawing the rest from reference TRBV18 and TRBJ1-2, the complete variable domain is NAGVMQNPRHLVRRRGQEARLRCSPMKGHSHVYWYRQLPEEGLKFMVYLQKENIIDESGMPKERFSAEFPKEGPSILRIQQVVRGDSAAYFCASSPTGTANYGYTFGSGTRLTVV.

The chain combines TRBV12-3 or TRBV12-4 with TRBJ1-2; unclear D gene. The V end lost 8 bases, the J end lost 0 bases, and 4 bases lay between the germline ends. There are 11 residues in the CDR3. CDR3 in amino acids: CASGANYGYTF. CDR3 in DNA: TGTGCCAGCGGAGCTAACTATGGCTACACCTTC.

CDR3 sequence (DNA): TGTGCCAGCAGCCATGGACAGGGCTACAATCAGCCCCAGCATTTT. It encodes CASSHGQGYNQPQHF. The chain joins TRBV3-1 (or the pseudogene TRBV3-2) to TRBJ1-5; 8 bases map to TRBD1. The CDR3 length is 15 residues. The ends lost 3 bases at V and 3 bases at J; junction bases unmatched: 4. Germline CDR1 reads LGHDT; CDR2 reads YNNKEL (reference sequence).

J is TRBJ2-1 and V is TRBV28; 9 positions agree with TRBD1. The CDR3 is 15 amino acids. CDR1 and CDR2 from the germline V gene are MDHEN and SYDVKM. Germline trimming cut 5 bases from V and 7 bases from J; bases unmatched to any gene: 9. Here the CDR3 reads CASSSDRGMENEQFF. The CDR3 bases are TGTGCCAGCAGTAGCGACAGGGGGATGGAGAATGAGCAGTTCTTC.

This clone came up once. The chain combines TRBV19 with TRBJ2-4; tentative D call: TRBD1 (6 bases). The ends were cut back, 5 bases at V and 3 bases at J, with 14 bases in the middle. CDR1 is LNHDA, CDR2 SQIVND, per germline (reference sequence). The CDR3 is 15 amino acids. CDR3 in DNA: TGTGCCAGTAGTTCGCGACAGGACCTCAAAAACATTCAGTACTTC. As protein: CASSSRQDLKNIQYF.

V and J are TRBV21-1 and TRBJ1-2; the table gives TRBD1 as D, unverified against the DNA. TRBV21-1 is annotated as a pseudogene. The CDR3 extends over 13 amino acids. CDR3 nucleotide sequence: TGTGCCAGCAGCAAAAGAACAGTCTATGGCTACACCTTC. Translation gives CASSKRTVYGYTF.

The gene calls are TRBV24-1 and TRBJ2-7, with TRBD1 matching over 9 bases. Trimming removed 7 bases from V and 7 bases from J; junction bases left unmatched: 10. This CDR3 spans 14 amino acids. In germline, CDR1 is KGHDR, CDR2 SFDVKD. The CDR3 nucleotides read TGTGCCACCAGCGAAGGGGGACAGGGTTTTGAGCAGTACTTC. Amino acid sequence: CATSEGGQGFEQYF.

The gene calls are TRBV5-1 and TRBJ2-2, with unresolved D. V lost 2 bases, J lost 0 bases, and 8 bases lay in between. Germline V CDR1 and CDR2: SGHRS, YFSETQ. This CDR3 has 15 residues. The DNA of the CDR3 is TGCGCCAGCAGCTTAAAGTCAGCGAACACCGGGGAGCTGTTTTTT. Amino acids: CASSLKSANTGELFF.